This record concerns one T cell receptor (beta chain) sequence. The antigen is unknown. The data were produced by immunoSEQ multiplex PCR, yet TCRdb's version contains in-frame clones alone and is incomplete. The table shows 250,000 to 300,000 clones, with around 93% occurring only once. The source of the sample is a study of T cell responses to AZD1222 COVID-19 vaccine. Study-level findings and limits: Two doses of AZD1222 preceded a rise in Spike-specific TCR breadth and depth. At 160-218 and 743-854, vaccine-associated CD4 TCRs were dominant, and they spanned spike.

The study pooled second doses at about 4 or about 12 weeks. The starting material was peripheral blood, obtained 28 days after the second AZD1222 dose. This TCR derives from an adult who received the AZD1222 COVID-19 vaccine.

CDR3 sequence reads: CASSLSPGNTGELFF. CDR3 DNA sequence: TGCGCCAGCAGCTTGAGTCCGGGGAACACCGGGGAGCTGTTTTTT. This chain links TRBV5-1 with TRBJ2-2; unclear D gene. Germline CDR1 is SGHRS and CDR2 is YFSETQ. This CDR3 has 15 amino acids. V lost 1 base and J lost 1, with 8 bases in between.